The entry below gives a single T cell receptor beta chain sequence along with its context. The specificity of this receptor is unknown. Base qualities are not recorded, but no much larger clone differs from it by a single base. The data were taken from a study of radiation and T cells in renal cell carcinoma (dated by TCRdb to the early 2020s). Regarding the study in general: The samples were drawn from a clinical trial, where primary renal cell carcinomas were treated with 15 Gy of stereotactic body radiation therapy and then removed by nephrectomy 4 weeks afterward. A total of over 4 million unique CDR3 nucleotide sequences, encoding around 2.7 million unique CDR3 amino acid sequences, were found across all 50 or so samples. In total, some 52 samples underwent TCR beta sequencing: some 25 tumors plus 27 peripheral blood samples. What the work shows at the level of the full study, not this receptor alone: In blood, the top tumor clonotypes increased from baseline to 2 weeks after radiation and then shrank by 4 weeks, which suggests a temporary expansion of tumor-resident clones. Because no pretreatment tumor biopsies were available, whether clonotypes were present in the tumor at baseline could not be determined. Effects of radiation dose or scheduling on the TCR repertoire could not be addressed with the single-armed trial design. Tracking of blood repertoire dynamics stopped at approximately four weeks after treatment, with no follow-up past that point.

The time point label corresponds to: baseline pretreatment blood. Sample treatment or condition, as interpreted from the label and publication: 15 Gy SBRT to primary tumor, nephrectomy 4 weeks later. Serial peripheral blood from radiation-treated patients was sampled at baseline, 2 weeks and 4 weeks after SBRT to track tumor-enriched clonotypes. All patients had renal cell carcinoma with clear cell pathology. The QIAamp DNA Blood Mini Kit (Qiagen) was used to prepare genomic DNA for TCR sequencing. Samples were included in the analyses only if all quality control checks were passed. TCR beta libraries were generated from genomic DNA with the immunoSEQ kit, following the manufacturer's recommendations. To prepare libraries, a first multiplex PCR with proprietary primers was run, followed by a second PCR that added unique barcodes, and a bead cleanup was done after each round. Each sample batch included a kit-provided positive control reaction and a negative control reaction. The final libraries underwent checking on an Agilent 4200 TapeStation D1000 ScreenTape, volumetric pooling, and quantification by qPCR. Sequencing was performed on an Illumina NextSeq500 using a MidOutput 150-cycle cartridge, with 156 Read1 cycles, 15 Index1 cycles, and the kit custom primers. The pooled library was loaded at around 1 pM, and about 20% PhiX control was spiked in. The authors processed their data as follows. Vendor-processed data were analyzed in R, and a clonotype was defined as all T cells sharing the same CDR3 nucleotide sequence. In the clone abundance analyses, frequencies in each sample were normalized to that sample's 10,000 most abundant clones. Before analysis, public T cell clones were removed, and these numbered fewer than six per sample on average. Tumor-enriched clonotypes and baseline blood-enriched clonotypes were defined as those with an abundance difference of at least 32-fold between compartments. A beta-binomial differential abundance model was applied to find clonotypes that expanded or contracted between blood time points. Similarity between tumor and blood repertoires was quantified using the Baroni-Urbani and Buser coefficient, and groups were compared with two-tailed Wilcoxon tests in R. Entries here come from immuneACCESS through TCRdb and include only in-frame sequences with V and J called. Some clones fail to appear in such tables; in the studies checked, an unresolved V gene covers under half of the shortfall, and the cause of the remainder is unknown. V, J and clone size are taken as reported in that table, and D and trimming were inferred from the DNA itself. For this sample the table gives some 120,000 clones, of which roughly 80% were detected only once. 3% of the sample comes from the top ten.

The sequence came from a woman aged 60-75 years with renal cell carcinoma. The sequences come from blood, collected from a patient whose treatment included radiotherapy and nephrectomy.

In nucleotides, the sequence is TGTGCCAGCAGCTTAGGGCGGGGGTCCCCCACAGATACGCAGTATTTT. The resulting protein is CASSLGRGSPTDTQYF. The rearranged segments are TRBV11-2 and TRBJ2-3; 7 central nucleotides agree with TRBD2. The CDR3 has 16 amino acids, counting the end cysteine and phenylalanine. The CDR3 DNA has 48 bases and is translated from base 1. As encoded in the germline V gene, CDR1 is SGHAT while CDR2 is FQNNGV. Ends trimmed: V by 1 base, J by 2 bases; bases unmatched to a gene: 6.